This entry describes one T cell receptor beta chain. The antigen is undetermined. This entry is derived from a study of T cell responses to AZD1222 COVID-19 vaccine. General study findings and limits: Breadth and depth of Spike-specific TCRs rose after two AZD1222 doses.

Here immunoSEQ multiplex PCR was the method, and the copy in TCRdb shows in-frame clones only, minus some. The sample carries tens of thousands of clones, around nine tenths recorded once. The sequence came from an adult who received the MenACWY meningococcal vaccine as a control. This sample comprised peripheral blood, obtained 28 days after the second dose of the MenACWY control vaccine.

The CDR3 protein is CASSLERIRGAQYF. The CDR3 region has the DNA TGTGCCAGCAGCTTAGAGCGTATTCGGGGGGCGCAGTATTTT. The chain links TRBV7-2 to TRBJ2-3; 7 nucleotides align to TRBD2. V dropped 1 base and J dropped 10; count of bases not matched to a gene: 8. The CDR3 is 14 amino acids. Germline V lookup: CDR1 SGHTA, CDR2 FQGNSA.